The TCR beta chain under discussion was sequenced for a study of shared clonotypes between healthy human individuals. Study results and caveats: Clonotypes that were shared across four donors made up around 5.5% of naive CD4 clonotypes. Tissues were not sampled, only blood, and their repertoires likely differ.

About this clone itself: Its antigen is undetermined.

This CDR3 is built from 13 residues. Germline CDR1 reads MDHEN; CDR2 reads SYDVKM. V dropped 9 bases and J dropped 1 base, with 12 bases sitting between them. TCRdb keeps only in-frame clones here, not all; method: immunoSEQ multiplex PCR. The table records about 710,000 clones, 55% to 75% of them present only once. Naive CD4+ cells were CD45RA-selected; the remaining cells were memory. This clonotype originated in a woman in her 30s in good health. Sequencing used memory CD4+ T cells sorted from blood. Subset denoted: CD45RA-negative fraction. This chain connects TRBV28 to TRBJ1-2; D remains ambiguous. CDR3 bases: TGTGCCAGTGAGATGGGAAGTAACTATGGCTACACCTTC. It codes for CASEMGSNYGYTF.